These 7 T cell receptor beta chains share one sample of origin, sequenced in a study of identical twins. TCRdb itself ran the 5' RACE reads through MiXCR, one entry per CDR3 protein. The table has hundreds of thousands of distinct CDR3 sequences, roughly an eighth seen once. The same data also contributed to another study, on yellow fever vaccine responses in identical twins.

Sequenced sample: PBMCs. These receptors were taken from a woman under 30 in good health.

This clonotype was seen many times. The CDR3 sequence: CASSELAGGDYTQYF. The CDR3 bases are TGTGCCAGCAGTGAACTAGCGGGGGGGGATTATACGCAGTATTTT. The rearrangement joins TRBV2 to TRBJ2-3; 12 bases match TRBD2. The CDR3 has 15 amino acids. The germline CDR1 and CDR2 sequences are SNHLY and FYNNEI. V lost 2 bases and J lost 7; bases outside the gene matches: 4.

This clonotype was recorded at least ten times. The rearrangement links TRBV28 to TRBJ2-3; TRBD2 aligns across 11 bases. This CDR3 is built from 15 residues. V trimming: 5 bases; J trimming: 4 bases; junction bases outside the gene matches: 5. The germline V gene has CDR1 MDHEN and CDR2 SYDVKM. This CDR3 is CASSNSSGGPDTQYF. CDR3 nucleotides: TGTGCCAGCAGTAATTCTAGCGGGGGGCCAGATACGCAGTATTTT. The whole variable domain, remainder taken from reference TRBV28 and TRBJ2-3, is DVKVTQSSRYLVKRTGEKVFLECVQDMDHENMFWYRQDPGLGLRLIYFSYDVKMKEKGDIPEGYSVSREKKERFSLILESASTNQTSMYLCASSNSSGGPDTQYFGPGTRLTVL.

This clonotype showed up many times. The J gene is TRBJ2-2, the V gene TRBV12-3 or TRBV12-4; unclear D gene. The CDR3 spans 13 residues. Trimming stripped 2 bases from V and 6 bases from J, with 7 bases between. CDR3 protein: CASSLQGAGELFF. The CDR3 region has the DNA TGTGCCAGCAGTTTACAAGGAGCCGGGGAGCTGTTTTTT.

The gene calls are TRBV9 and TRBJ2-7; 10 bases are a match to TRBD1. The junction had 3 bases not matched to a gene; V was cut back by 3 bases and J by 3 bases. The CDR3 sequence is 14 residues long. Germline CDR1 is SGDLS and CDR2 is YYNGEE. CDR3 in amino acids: CASSDRTGGYEQYF. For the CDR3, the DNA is TGTGCCAGCAGCGATCGGACAGGGGGCTACGAGCAGTACTTC.

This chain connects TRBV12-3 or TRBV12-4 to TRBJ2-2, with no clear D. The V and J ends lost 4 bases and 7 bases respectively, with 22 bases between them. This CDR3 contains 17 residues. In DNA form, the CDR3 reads TGTGCCAGCAGTTCGCCGCCTGCGACTCCCTTGTTCGGGGAGCTGTTTTTT. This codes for CASSSPPATPLFGELFF.

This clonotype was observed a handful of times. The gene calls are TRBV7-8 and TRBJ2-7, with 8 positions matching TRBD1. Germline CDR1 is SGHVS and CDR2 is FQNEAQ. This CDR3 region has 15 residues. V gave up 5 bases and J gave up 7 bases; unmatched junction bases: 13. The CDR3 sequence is CASSPGRQGAWEQYV. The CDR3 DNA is TGTGCCAGCAGCCCAGGGAGGCAGGGGGCATGGGAGCAGTACGTC.

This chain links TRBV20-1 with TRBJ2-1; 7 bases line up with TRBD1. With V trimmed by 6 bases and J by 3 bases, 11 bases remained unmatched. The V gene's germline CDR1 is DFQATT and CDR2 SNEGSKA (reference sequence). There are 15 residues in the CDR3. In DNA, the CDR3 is TGCAGTGCAAAGAGCCAGACAGGGATCTACAATGAGCAGTTCTTC. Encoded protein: CSAKSQTGIYNEQFF.